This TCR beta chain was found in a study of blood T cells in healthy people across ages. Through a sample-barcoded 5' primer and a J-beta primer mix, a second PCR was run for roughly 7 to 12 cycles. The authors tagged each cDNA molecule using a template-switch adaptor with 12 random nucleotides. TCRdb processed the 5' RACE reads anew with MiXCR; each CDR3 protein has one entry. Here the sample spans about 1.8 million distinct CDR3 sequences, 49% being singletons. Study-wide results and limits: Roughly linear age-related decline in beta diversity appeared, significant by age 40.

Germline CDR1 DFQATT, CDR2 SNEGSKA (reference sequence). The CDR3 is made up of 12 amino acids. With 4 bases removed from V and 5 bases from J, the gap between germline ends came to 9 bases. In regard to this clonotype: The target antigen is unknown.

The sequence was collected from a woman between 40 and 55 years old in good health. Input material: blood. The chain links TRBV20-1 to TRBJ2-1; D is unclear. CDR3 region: CSATFDNNEQFF. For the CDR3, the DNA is TGCAGTGCTACCTTCGACAACAATGAGCAGTTCTTC.